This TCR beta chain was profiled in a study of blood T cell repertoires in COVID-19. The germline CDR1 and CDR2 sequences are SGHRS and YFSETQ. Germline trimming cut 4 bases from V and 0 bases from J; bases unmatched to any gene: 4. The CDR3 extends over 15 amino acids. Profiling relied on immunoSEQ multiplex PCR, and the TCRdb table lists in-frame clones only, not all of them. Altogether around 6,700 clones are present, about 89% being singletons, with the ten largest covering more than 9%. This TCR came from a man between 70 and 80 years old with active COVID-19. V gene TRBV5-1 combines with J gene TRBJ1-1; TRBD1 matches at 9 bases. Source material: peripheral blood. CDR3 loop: CASSVTGGMNTEAFF. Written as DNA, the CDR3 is TGCGCCAGCAGCGTCACAGGGGGCATGAACACTGAAGCTTTCTTT. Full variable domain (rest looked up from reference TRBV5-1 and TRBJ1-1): KAGVTQTPRYLIKTRGQQVTLSCSPISGHRSVSWYQQTPGQGLQFLFEYFSETQRNKGNFPGRFSGRQFSNSRSEMNVSTLELGDSALYLCASSVTGGMNTEAFFGQGTRLTVV.